This T cell receptor beta chain was identified in a study of T cell repertoires in cytomegalovirus infection. Study-level information: Based on public TCR beta signatures, there were indications of CMV infection and of a matching HLA type.

TCRdb reanalysed the reads using MiXCR and keeps one entry per CDR3 protein. The repertoire has 200,000 to 250,000 distinct CDR3 sequences, roughly 22% of them found once; the top ten carry 15% to 20%. In its sample, this clonotype was seen a few times. Its matching antigen is unknown. V lost 5 bases and J 13 bases, leaving 14 bases between the germline ends. This CDR3 contains 12 residues. Findings and caveats of the study: HLA-C-restricted CMV clonotypes gave the most frequent clonotype in two of eight donors. The study identified carriers of CMV plus the relevant HLA from cumulative public TCR beta family frequency.

This chain uses TRBV12-3 or TRBV12-4 with TRBJ1-4, with D perhaps matching TRBD1 (6 bases). The TCR was taken from a human donor in good health (CMV status not recorded). Some clones in this sample may be carry-over from other donors' samples. What was sequenced was CD8+ T cells from PBMCs. The DNA for the CDR3 is TGTGCCAGCAGTCCCCAAGGGGGGGGACTGTTTTTT. It translates to CASSPQGGGLFF.